Each of the 5 T cell receptor beta chains below was sequenced from the same sample in a study of blood T cells in healthy people across ages. Combining a sample-barcoded 5' primer with a J-beta primer mix, a second PCR ran for roughly 6 to 12 cycles. TCRdb independently ran MiXCR on the 5' RACE reads; one entry per CDR3 protein. The data hold 730,000 or so distinct CDR3 sequences, with roughly 45% observed a single time. The sequencing sample was made of blood. These receptor sequences come from a woman aged 60-70 years in good health.

In its sample, this clonotype was seen many times. The rearrangement joins TRBV10-3 to TRBJ2-3; D remains unclear. The germline CDR1 and CDR2 sequences are ENHRY and SYGVKD. Trimming shortened V by 7 bases and J by 5 bases, and 7 bases separated the two germline ends. The CDR3 is made up of 11 amino acids. DNA for the CDR3: TGTGCCATCAAAGGGCGAGATACGCAGTATTTT. Amino acids: CAIKGRDTQYF.

The sample holds a few counts of this clonotype. The chain is built from TRBV20-1 and TRBJ2-5, with D possibly TRBD2 on 5 matching bases. Germline CDR1 is DFQATT and CDR2 is SNEGSKA (reference sequence). V was cut by 6 bases and J by 1 base, with 15 bases left in between. The CDR3 length is 14 residues. CDR3 bases: TGCAGTGCGAACCGGGGTGCCCTCCAAGAGACCCAGTACTTC. Translation gives CSANRGALQETQYF.

The chain joins TRBV7-3 to TRBJ2-2; no firm D call. Germline V lookup: CDR1 SGHTA, CDR2 FQGTGA. Trimming took off 2 bases at V and 1 base at J, with 11 bases between the two ends. The CDR3 runs 16 residues. In DNA, the CDR3 is TGTGCCAGCAGCTTATTTCCGACGGGGAACACCGGGGAGCTGTTTTTT. Residues: CASSLFPTGNTGELFF.

This clonotype was observed a few times. The chain links TRBV4-1 to TRBJ2-3, with 13 nucleotides matching TRBD2. The CDR3 contains 17 residues. V trimming: 1 base; J trimming: 5 bases; junction bases outside the gene matches: 6. Germline V gene lookup returns CDR1 MGHRA and CDR2 YSYEKL. The CDR3 loop is CASSQGGTSGAVDTQYF. The CDR3, as DNA: TGCGCCAGCAGCCAAGGGGGGACTAGCGGGGCGGTAGATACGCAGTATTTT.

This clonotype was found a few times. The chain links TRBV4-1 to TRBJ2-2; D unclear. The CDR3 is 13 amino acids. Germline lookup yields CDR1 MGHRA and CDR2 YSYEKL. Trimming stripped 0 bases from V and 7 bases from J, with 6 bases between. The chain's CDR3 is CASSQDYRGELFF. The CDR3, as DNA: TGCGCCAGCAGCCAAGATTATCGCGGGGAGCTGTTTTTT.